This T cell receptor (beta chain) is drawn from a study of PD-L1 blockade in urothelial cancer (dated by TCRdb to 2015 to 2018). With respect to the entire study: Therapy was started at some point between 2012 and 2014 for all patients, and atezolizumab 1,200 mg was administered intravenously every 3 weeks. Patients had an ECOG performance status of 0 or 1 and had received between 0 and 3 prior chemotherapy regimens. Roughly 10 patients achieved durable clinical benefit and some 21 did not. Pretreatment blood TCR-seq was available for twenty-nine patients, at least one posttreatment blood collection was obtained for around 24 patients, and tumor TCR-seq was available for around 24 patients. Blood samples were analyzed 3 weeks after the start of treatment (second dose) and 6 weeks after the start of treatment. A median of 141,255 T cells and 80,000 to 95,000 unique TCRs was obtained from blood samples, and a median clonality of roughly 0.08 was observed. The study was an exploratory multi-omic analysis of somatic, immune and clinical correlates of response to PD-L1 blockade with atezolizumab in urothelial cancer. Twenty-five of 29 patients were identified as males with urothelial cancer of bladder origin, and a prior smoking history was reported by 18 of 29 patients. In the same patients who had TCR sequencing, pretreatment tumors also underwent whole exome sequencing and RNA sequencing. Pretreatment tumor samples and matched peripheral blood, collected serially before and after atezolizumab treatment, underwent TCR sequencing. Progression-free survival longer than 6 months counted as durable clinical benefit, and TCR features were additionally tested against both progression-free and overall survival. Overall results and qualifications from the work: Patients with durable benefit showed greater expansion of tumor-associated TCR clones in peripheral blood 3 weeks after starting treatment (n of about 20, p = 0.022). Because of the small sample size (n ≈ 29) and the many exploratory analyses performed, the results are intended to be regarded as hypothesis-generating. A pretreatment peripheral blood TCR clonality below the median was linked to improved progression-free and overall survival.

The time point label corresponds to: pretreatment peripheral blood. A total of 25 to 35 patients with locally advanced or metastatic urothelial carcinoma, treated at Memorial Sloan Kettering on a trial protocol, made up the cohort. Peripheral blood mononuclear cells were collected pretreatment and during treatment, with between 1 and 8 total time points obtained per patient. The Qiagen DNeasy Blood extraction kit was used to purify genomic DNA from total PBMCs and from tumor samples. Collected pretreatment and during treatment, PBMCs were isolated and stored as previously described. Including the terminal cysteine and phenylalanine, the CDR3 comprises 13 residues. Just the 39-base CDR3 DNA is kept, in frame starting at base 1. Synthetic TCR analog templates were spiked into each PCR so that absolute template abundance could be estimated from read counts. The immunoSEQ assay was used to amplify TCRbeta CDR3 regions from genomic DNA with bias-controlled V and J gene primers. Rearranged TCRbeta segments were sequenced at approximately 20X coverage. As for the authors' bioinformatics: Clustering was used to correct sequencing errors, and CDR3s were annotated against IMGT so that V, D and J genes could be assigned. Out-of-frame and stop-codon sequences were excluded, and only productive TCRbeta rearrangements were used in downstream analyses. Clonality was calculated as one minus the Shannon entropy normalized by the log of the number of unique productive sequences. Fisher's exact test with Benjamini-Hochberg correction, using a cutoff of adjusted p below 0.01, was how clones that differed between time points or between blood and tumor were identified. TCRdb took this table from immuneACCESS and kept in-frame rearrangements with V and J called. Such tables lack part of the clones; where checked against another copy, unresolved V genes explain under half of the gap, and the rest is unexplained. V, J and clone size reflect that table, while D and trimming were determined from the DNA. The sample table shows under 40,000 clones, and around 82% are seen once. 6% to 7% of the sample is in the top ten clones.

Note on this clone: Its binding antigen is unknown. The record has no base qualities; no much larger clone is one base away.

The starting material was PBMCs, obtained around atezolizumab (anti-PD-L1) treatment. The chain couples TRBV21-1 to TRBJ2-7; TRBD1, the table's D call, lacks a check against the DNA. TRBV21-1 is noted as a pseudogene. The source of this sequence is a man aged 55-75 years with urothelial cancer. At the DNA level, the sequence is TGTGCCAGCACACCCAAAGGGGCCTACGAGCAGTACTTC. Protein translation: CASTPKGAYEQYF.